Listed below are T cell receptor beta chains from one sample, sequenced in a study of CD8+ T cells in alopecia areata. The table came from immunoSEQ multiplex PCR; TCRdb's copy has only in-frame clones and leaves some out. The repertoire has approximately 150,000 clones, about nine tenths of them found once; the top ten carry approximately 16%. The sequencing used CD8+ T cells sorted from blood, collected at week 0. These receptor sequences come from a human donor with alopecia areata. CDR3s include the opening cysteine and the closing phenylalanine or tryptophan. The D gene is left open where the match is weak. Where a row states a size, it is once, few, many or the class of an expanded clone; other rows omit it.

D gene	clone size	J gene	V gene	CDR3 DNA	CDR3 protein
TRBD1	once	TRBJ2-7	TRBV6-6	TGTGCCGGCAGCAGGAGGGACAGGGGAATCGAGCAGTACTTC	CAGSRRDRGIEQYF
NA	NA	TRBJ1-4	TRBV15	TGTGCCATCGCCCCTGAGGCTAATGAAAAACTGTTTTTT	CAIAPEANEKLFF
NA	NA	TRBJ2-1	TRBV7-8	TGTGCCAGCAGCTTAGTCAATGAGCAGTTCTTC	CASSLVNEQFF
NA	NA	TRBJ2-7	TRBV27	TGTGCCAGCAGTTTATCCTGGGGGCTTTCCTACGAGCAGTACTTC	CASSLSWGLSYEQYF
NA	once	TRBJ1-5	TRBV30	TGTGCCTGGAGTGTACTTGGGCGCAATCAGCCCCAGCATTTT	CAWSVLGRNQPQHF
NA	NA	TRBJ2-7	TRBV27	TGTGCCAGCAGTACAGGGCGCGAGCAGTACTTC	CASSTGREQYF
NA	NA	TRBJ1-1	TRBV29-1	TGCAGCGTTGACAGGGCTACTGAAGCTTTCTTT	CSVDRATEAFF
TRBD1	few	TRBJ2-7	TRBV11-2	TGTGCCAGCAGCTGGGGACAGTCCTCCTACGAGCAGTACTTC	CASSWGQSSYEQYF
TRBD1	NA	TRBJ2-5	TRBV29-1	TGCAGCGTGGAACAAACAGGGGATTGGGAGACCCAGTACTTC	CSVEQTGDWETQYF
NA	NA	TRBJ2-1	TRBV27	TGTGCCAGCAGTTTAGTAGAGTACAATGAGCAGTTCTTC	CASSLVEYNEQFF
NA	NA	TRBJ1-1	TRBV13	TGTGCCAGCAGCTTAAGAATGAACACTGAAGCTTTCTTT	CASSLRMNTEAFF
NA	NA	TRBJ2-2	TRBV11-2	TGTGCCAGCAGCTTATCACGAAGTAGGGCTCACACCGGGGAGCTGTTTTTT	CASSLSRSRAHTGELFF
TRBD1	NA	TRBJ2-1	TRBV6-1	TGTGCCAGCAGTGAAGCGCTAGGGGACAGGGACAATGAGCAGTTCTTC	CASSEALGDRDNEQFF
NA	NA	TRBJ2-6	TRBV29-1	TGCAGCGTCGGGGACGTCTCTGGGGCCAACGTCCTGACTTTC	CSVGDVSGANVLTF
NA	few	TRBJ1-1	TRBV29-1	TGCAGCGTTGCAAGGGAGCACACTGAAGCTTTCTTT	CSVAREHTEAFF
TRBD2	NA	TRBJ2-1	TRBV4-1	TGCGCCAGCAGCCAAGATGAGGCTAGCGGGAGGGTAGATGAGCAGTTCTTC	CASSQDEASGRVDEQFF
NA	NA	TRBJ1-1	TRBV6-6	TGTGCCAGCAGTTACTCGGCGGATATGAACACTGAAGCTTTCTTT	CASSYSADMNTEAFF
NA	NA	TRBJ1-1	TRBV13	TGTGCCAGCAGCTCCTACAGCAGCTACACTGAAGCTTTCTTT	CASSSYSSYTEAFF
NA	NA	TRBJ2-3	TRBV19	TGTGCCAGTAGTTCTGACACAGATACGCAGTATTTT	CASSSDTDTQYF
TRBD1	NA	TRBJ2-7	TRBV5-4	TGTGCCAGCAGCTTGGGGGGAAGGGGGCCCTACGAGCAGTACTTC	CASSLGGRGPYEQYF
NA	once	TRBJ2-1	TRBV7-9	TGTGCCAGCAGCTTAGGCGGGCTAGAGTACAATGAGCAGTTCTTC	CASSLGGLEYNEQFF
TRBD1	NA	TRBJ2-7	TRBV11-2	TGTGCCAGCAGCTTAGAACCGGGACAGGGCATAGACTACGAGCAGTACTTC	CASSLEPGQGIDYEQYF
NA	NA	TRBJ1-5	TRBV27	TGTGCCAGCAGTTTAGAGGGGTCGAGCAATCAGCCCCAGCATTTT	CASSLEGSSNQPQHF
TRBD1	few	TRBJ2-3	TRBV29-1	TGCAGCGTTGAAGCGGACAGGGGGCGGGTCACAGATACGCAGTATTTT	CSVEADRGRVTDTQYF
NA	NA	TRBJ2-7	TRBV7-2	TGTGCCAGCAGCTTTTCATCTGGGTACGAGCAGTACTTC	CASSFSSGYEQYF
TRBD2	once	TRBJ2-1	TRBV6-5	TGTGCCAGCATCGGGGGGAGGAGCTACAATGAGCAGTTCTTC	CASIGGRSYNEQFF
TRBD1	NA	TRBJ1-1	TRBV19	TGTGCCAGTAGTATCGGGACAGGGGTCACTGAAGCTTTCTTT	CASSIGTGVTEAFF
TRBD1	once	TRBJ1-5	TRBV5-5	TGTGCCAGCAGCTACGGACAGGTTAGCAATCAGCCCCAGCATTTT	CASSYGQVSNQPQHF
TRBD2	NA	TRBJ2-7	TRBV7-2	TGTGCCAGCAGCTTAGTTGGGACTAGCGGGTTAAGCTCCTACGAGCAGTACTTC	CASSLVGTSGLSSYEQYF
NA	NA	TRBJ1-1	TRBV15	TGTGCCACCAGCAGACCTTCCTCGATTGGCACTGAAGCTTTCTTT	CATSRPSSIGTEAFF
NA	NA	TRBJ2-2	TRBV5-6	TGTGCCAGCAGTAACCCTGCGGGCCCTCGATACACCGGGGAGCTGTTTTTT	CASSNPAGPRYTGELFF
NA	NA	TRBJ1-1	TRBV6-5	TGTGCCAGCAGTTACTCGAATCCAGGGAACACTGAAGCTTTCTTT	CASSYSNPGNTEAFF
TRBD2	NA	TRBJ2-1	TRBV5-1	TGCGCCAGCAGCTTGGTGGGGCTAGCGGGCTCCTACAATGAGCAGTTCTTC	CASSLVGLAGSYNEQFF
NA	NA	TRBJ2-7	TRBV7-9	TGTGCCACCTCCCCCGAGCAGTACTTC	CATSPEQYF
TRBD1	NA	TRBJ1-1	TRBV10-3	TGTGCCATCACCCCTAGCGGACAGGACACTGAAGCTTTCTTT	CAITPSGQDTEAFF
NA	NA	TRBJ2-2	TRBV27	TGTGCCAGCAGTTACAGCGGGGAGCTGTTTTTT	CASSYSGELFF
NA	NA	TRBJ2-1	TRBV9	TGTGCCAGCAGCGCTGGATCGCGGGTTGAGCAGTTCTTC	CASSAGSRVEQFF
TRBD2	NA	TRBJ2-7	TRBV2	TGTGCCAGCATCTCCGGGACTAGCTCCTACGAGCAGTACTTC	CASISGTSSYEQYF
TRBD2	NA	TRBJ2-7	TRBV18	TGTGCCAGCTCACCACCGCCTAGCGGAGTACTTTACGAGCAGTACTTC	CASSPPPSGVLYEQYF
NA	NA	TRBJ2-2	TRBV29-1	TGCAGCGTGATGGACAGGAACACCGGGGAGCTGTTTTTT	CSVMDRNTGELFF
TRBD1	NA	TRBJ1-2	TRBV15	TGTGCCACCAGCAGACCTCCTGGACAGGGTAACTATGGCTACACCTTC	CATSRPPGQGNYGYTF
TRBD1	NA	TRBJ1-1	TRBV5-4	TGTGCCAGCGGAATCTACCTGACAGGGGGCCGGGGAGCTTTCTTT	CASGIYLTGGRGAFF
NA	NA	TRBJ2-1	TRBV29-1	TGCAGCGTTGTCCCGACACGCGCAATTTACAATGAGCAGTTCTTC	CSVVPTRAIYNEQFF
NA	NA	TRBJ1-5	TRBV27	TGTGCCAGCAGTCTGACAGTCTATAGCAATCAGCCCCAGCATTTT	CASSLTVYSNQPQHF
NA	NA	TRBJ1-6	TRBV21-1	TGTGCCAGCCAAGGACCGAGGCCTTCACCCCTCCACTTT	CASQGPRPSPLHF
NA	NA	TRBJ2-7	TRBV2	TGTGCCAGCCATCTGGAGGGATCCTACGAGCAGTACTTC	CASHLEGSYEQYF
NA	NA	TRBJ2-4	TRBV6-5	TGTGCCAGCAGTTTGATAGCGCTAGGGGACATTCAGTACTTC	CASSLIALGDIQYF
NA	NA	TRBJ2-7	TRBV10-3	TGTGCCATCAGTGAGTCTAGGGATCTCTACGAGCAGTACTTC	CAISESRDLYEQYF
TRBD1	NA	TRBJ2-5	TRBV29-1	TGCAGCGTCAAAGACAGGGAAGGAACCCAGTACTTC	CSVKDREGTQYF
NA	NA	TRBJ2-7	TRBV9	TGTGCCAGCAGCGCCGGAGACGGACCCTACGAGCAGTACTTC	CASSAGDGPYEQYF
NA	NA	TRBJ1-1	TRBV25-1	TGTGCCAGCATAGTAGGTGGTGAAGCTTTCTTT	CASIVGGEAFF
NA	NA	TRBJ2-3	TRBV5-1	TGCGCCAGCAGTTGGTTTGGGGGCACAGATACGCAGTATTTT	CASSWFGGTDTQYF
NA	NA	TRBJ2-3	TRBV6-5	TGTGCCAGCAGTTATGTTGGGGATGGAGATACGCAGTATTTT	CASSYVGDGDTQYF
NA	NA	TRBJ2-7	TRBV5-1	TGCGCCAGCAGCTTGGAGGAGGGACAGAGCTACGAGCAGTACTTC	CASSLEEGQSYEQYF
TRBD2	few	TRBJ2-1	TRBV4-1	TGCGCCAGCAGCCGCACCATGGGACTAGTCTACAATGAGCAGTTCTTC	CASSRTMGLVYNEQFF
NA	NA	TRBJ2-2	TRBV27	TGTGCCAGCAGTTTGGAGTTGACCGGGGAGCTGTTTTTT	CASSLELTGELFF
NA	NA	TRBJ1-5	TRBV7-9	TGTGCCAGCAGCCTAGAGGGACAATACGGTCAGCCCCAGCATTTT	CASSLEGQYGQPQHF
NA	once	TRBJ2-7	TRBV6-5	TGTGCCAGCAGTTACGCGGGACAGCCCTACGAGCAGTACTTC	CASSYAGQPYEQYF